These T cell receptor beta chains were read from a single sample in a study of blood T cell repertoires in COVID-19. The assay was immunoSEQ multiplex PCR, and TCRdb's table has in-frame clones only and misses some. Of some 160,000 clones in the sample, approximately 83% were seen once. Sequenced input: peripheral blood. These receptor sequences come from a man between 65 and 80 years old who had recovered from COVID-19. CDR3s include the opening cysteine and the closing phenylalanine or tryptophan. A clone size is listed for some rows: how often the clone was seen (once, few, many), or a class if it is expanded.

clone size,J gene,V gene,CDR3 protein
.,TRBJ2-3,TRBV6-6,CASREASDTQYF
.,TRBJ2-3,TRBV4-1,CASSQEGPPSTDTQYF
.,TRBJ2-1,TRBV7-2,CASSLAQGPNEQFF
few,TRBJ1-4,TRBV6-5,CASSHGTEGEKLFF
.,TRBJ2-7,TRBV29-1,CSVESGAGVHEQYF
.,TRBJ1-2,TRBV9,CASSVDRANYGYTF
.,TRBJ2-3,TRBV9,CASSVGTGRTDTQYF
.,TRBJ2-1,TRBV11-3,CASSLDRGDGEQFF
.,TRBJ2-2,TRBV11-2,CASSAPANTGELFF
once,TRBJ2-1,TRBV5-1,CASSSNAPGQGIYEQFF
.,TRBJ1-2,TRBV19,CASSMGPDGRSYTF
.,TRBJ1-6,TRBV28,CASSSLGTGGHF
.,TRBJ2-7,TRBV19,CASSNYGTGSDEQYF
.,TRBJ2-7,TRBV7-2,CASSLGRESYEQYF
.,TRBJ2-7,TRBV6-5,CAGEGDGGTVKYF
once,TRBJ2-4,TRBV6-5,CASSYSPGQGGNIQYF
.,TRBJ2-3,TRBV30,CAWSPSTDTQYF
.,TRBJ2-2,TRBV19,CASSIDRRSGRAYGELFF
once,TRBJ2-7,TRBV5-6,CASSSGAWDSYEQYF
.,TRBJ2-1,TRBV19,CASSIGGSGSSYNEQFF
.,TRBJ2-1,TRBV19,CASVSSYNEQFF
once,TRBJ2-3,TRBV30,CAWSVDGSLETDTQYF
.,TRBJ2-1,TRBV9,CASSASTSGRIEQFF
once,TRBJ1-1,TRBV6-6,CASRTQLEQGEAFF
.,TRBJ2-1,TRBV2,CASSDSGAYNEQFF
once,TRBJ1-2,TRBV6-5,CASTQDRGYGYTF
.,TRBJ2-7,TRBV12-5,CASGTGNGYEQYF
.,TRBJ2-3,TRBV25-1,CASSPLALAGPWDTQYF
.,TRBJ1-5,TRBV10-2,CASSNYRGFGNQPQHF
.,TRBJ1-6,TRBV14,CASSQDYGANSPLHF
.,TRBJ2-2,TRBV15,CATSRDKGAVGELFF
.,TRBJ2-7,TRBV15,CATSRDVDSTYEQYF
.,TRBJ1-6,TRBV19,CASSVRQGSNSPLHF
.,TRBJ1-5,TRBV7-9,CASSSSDSNNQPQHF
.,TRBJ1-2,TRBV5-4,CASSNGQGVYGYTF
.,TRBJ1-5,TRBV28,CASSSTGGASNQPQHF
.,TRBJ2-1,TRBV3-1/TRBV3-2,CASSPSGNEQFF
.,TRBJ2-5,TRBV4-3,CASSQDLGQRAQETQYF
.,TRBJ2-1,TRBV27,CASSRTGVYNEQFF
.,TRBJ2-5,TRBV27,CASSLSGEETQYF
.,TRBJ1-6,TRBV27,CASSLQPGGNNSPLHF
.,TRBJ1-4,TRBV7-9,CASSSTGREEKLFF
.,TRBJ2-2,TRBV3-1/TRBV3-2,CASSQKLTANTGELFF
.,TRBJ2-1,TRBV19,CASSIGVAGNNEQFF
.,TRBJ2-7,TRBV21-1,CASSKKNRVLAGGPQHEQYF
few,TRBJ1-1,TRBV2,CASSELANTEAFF
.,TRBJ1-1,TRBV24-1,CATSDAGGNTEAFF
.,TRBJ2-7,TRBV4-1,CASSQERAGSYEQYF
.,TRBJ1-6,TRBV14,CASSQRTGGEPLHF
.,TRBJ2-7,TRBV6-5,CASSPSGGAEQYF
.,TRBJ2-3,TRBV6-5,CASSYSRATDTQYF
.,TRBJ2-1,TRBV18,CASSPKGGDNEQFF